This T cell receptor beta chain was identified in a study of T-cell memory formation after mild COVID-19. On the study more broadly: Among the donors, TCR clusters were largely specific to each donor.

The CDR3 extends over 15 amino acids. V was clipped by 0 bases and J by 5 bases, with 13 bases between them. From germline, CDR1 is LGHNA and CDR2 YSLEER. General study findings and limits: While clones contracting from day 15 to 85 were balanced between CD4 and CD8, later expanders leaned CD4+. There were some responding clones in pre-infection memory, which suggested that cross-reactive memory had joined. Mainly in CM and EM were contracting CD4+ clones; CD8+ were in EMRA.

TCRdb redid the calling of the 5' RACE reads with MiXCR, one entry per CDR3 protein. This table holds 350,000 or so distinct CDR3 sequences, approximately 22% found once. With respect to this clonotype: The target antigen is unknown.

The chain is built from TRBV4-3 and TRBJ1-1; TRBD1 is a possible D gene (5 bases). The material sequenced was PBMCs or a T cell subset sorted from them (not recorded which). This TCR came from a man between 18 and 35 years old who had mild COVID-19 (a few samples of this study predate the infection). Cell type and time point are not known. The CDR3 DNA reads as TGCGCCAGCAGCCAAGATCAGGCAGGGCGGACTGAAGCTTTCTTT. This translates into CASSQDQAGRTEAFF.